The T cell receptor beta chain under discussion was sequenced for a study of tumor-infiltrating lymphocytes in primary liver carcinoma. Study in general: Tumor staging was T1-T3 N0M0; sizes spanned 4.2 to 10 cm across.

Bulk tissue was left unsorted, and RNA and DNA were co-extracted from 20-30 mg of it. The patients, who had chronic HBV infection, were treatment-naive (untreated). With around 490 ng total RNA as template and a constant-region primer, TCR beta cDNA was made. Generation of the TCR beta libraries relied on three nested multiplex PCR rounds using slightly modified ARM-PCR. With TRBV1-TRBV30 forward primers and a C-beta reverse primer, the first two PCR rounds were run for around 11 cycles each. TCRdb independently ran MiXCR on the multiplex PCR reads; one entry per CDR3 protein. The sample lists tens of thousands of distinct CDR3 sequences, about three quarters occurring once. Trimming stripped 0 bases from V and 2 bases from J, with 14 bases between. Germline CDR1 is MGHRA and CDR2 is YSYEKL. The CDR3 extends over 16 amino acids.

The sequence derives from a man between 35 and 55 years old with primary liver carcinoma and hepatitis B virus infection. The sample was liver tumor tissue from sampling region 1. Subset reported: tumor region T1, superior pole. The V call is TRBV4-1, the J call TRBJ2-7; D perhaps matches TRBD1 (6 bases). Here the CDR3 reads CASSQEAATGTYEQYF. CDR3 sequence (DNA): TGCGCCAGCAGCCAAGAAGCAGCGACAGGTACCTACGAGCAGTACTTC.